This entry lists 7 T cell receptor beta chains sequenced from one sample in a study of blood T cell repertoires in COVID-19. Sequencing used immunoSEQ multiplex PCR; TCRdb keeps in-frame clones, though not all of them. The sample lists about 250,000 clones, approximately 82% occurring once. Sequenced input: peripheral blood. The receptor set was obtained from an elderly man with acute or convalescent COVID-19.

This clone was observed once. The DNA of the CDR3 is TGTGCCAGTAGCGACATCAGCAATCAGCCCCAGCATTTT. Amino acid sequence: CASSDISNQPQHF. The chain couples TRBV19 to TRBJ1-5; D call uncertain. Trimming left V 6 bases short and J 1 base short, with 7 bases between. This CDR3 has 13 residues. Germline lookup yields CDR1 LNHDA and CDR2 SQIVND (reference sequence). Filled out from reference TRBV19 and TRBJ1-5, the complete variable domain reads DGGITQSPKYLFRKEGQNVTLSCEQNLNHDAMYWYRQDPGQGLRLIYYSQIVNDFQKGDIAEGYSVSREKKESFPLTVTSAQKNPTAFYLCASSDISNQPQHFGDGTRLSIL.

V gene TRBV3-1 (or the pseudogene TRBV3-2) combines with J gene TRBJ1-2, with TRBD1 matching 7 bases. Unmatched junction bases numbered 6, after V lost 4 bases and J lost 10 bases. The CDR3 runs 12 residues. Germline V gene sequence: CDR1 LGHDT, CDR2 YNNKEL (reference sequence). CDR3 nucleotide sequence: TGTGCCAGCAGCCGGACAGGTAGTACCTACACCTTC. Translated: CASSRTGSTYTF.

This clone came up a few times. The chain is built from TRBV2 and TRBJ2-3; 7 nucleotides align to TRBD2. CDR3 length: 14 amino acids. Per germline, CDR1 SNHLY and CDR2 FYNNEI. With V trimmed by 2 bases and J by 6 bases, 5 bases remained unmatched. The CDR3 region has the DNA TGTGCCAGCAGTGAAATGCGGGGGTGGGATACGCAGTATTTT. As protein: CASSEMRGWDTQYF.

The chain couples TRBV28 to TRBJ1-2; tentative D call: TRBD1 (5 bases). The CDR3 is 13 residues long. Per germline, CDR1 MDHEN and CDR2 SYDVKM. The V and J ends lost 7 bases and 2 bases respectively, with 11 bases between them. DNA of the CDR3: TGTGCCAGCAATTGGGGGGGAAACTATGGCTACACCTTC. It encodes CASNWGGNYGYTF.

The chain combines TRBV7-2 with TRBJ2-7, with a tentative D call TRBD1 (7 bases). The CDR3 contains 14 residues. Trimming took off 2 bases at V and 5 bases at J, with 13 bases between the two ends. Germline V lookup: CDR1 SGHTA, CDR2 FQGNSA. In nucleotides, the CDR3 is TGTGCCAGCAGCTTACGGAGGGGGCGCAACGAGCAGTACTTC. It codes for CASSLRRGRNEQYF.

This chain connects TRBV6-1 to TRBJ2-2, with 9 nucleotides matching TRBD2. Germline V gene sequence: CDR1 MNHNS, CDR2 SASEGT. The CDR3 runs to 15 residues. Losses at the gene ends were 5 bases for V and 5 bases for J; bases not matched to a gene: 6. The CDR3 nucleotides read TGTGCCAGCAGTCTACTTAGCGGGAGTACCGGGGAGCTGTTTTTT. It codes for CASSLLSGSTGELFF.

J is TRBJ1-2 and V is TRBV12-3 or TRBV12-4; D not resolved. Trimming removed 4 bases from V and 4 bases from J, with 10 bases in between. The CDR3 has 13 residues. The CDR3 loop is CASSSPQTYGYTF. In DNA form, the CDR3 reads TGTGCCAGCAGTTCGCCACAGACCTATGGCTACACCTTC.